Listed below are T cell receptor beta chains from one sample, sequenced in a study of blood T cell repertoires in COVID-19. Clones were sequenced by immunoSEQ multiplex PCR, and TCRdb holds only the in-frame ones, with some missing. This sample has approximately 250,000 clones, with 70% to 90% found just once. The specimen was peripheral blood. The receptors shown here come from a woman aged 65 to 85 with COVID-19, enrolled during active disease. The CDR3 runs from the conserved cysteine through the conserved F or W. D genes are given only for firm matches. Size is stated for part of the rows, as once, few or many counts, or as a class when the clone is expanded.

clone size: NA; V gene: TRBV6-6; J gene: TRBJ2-7; D gene: TRBD1; CDR3 DNA: TGTGCCAGCAAACCCCCCGACAGGGACCAGATAGAGCAGTACTTC; CDR3 protein: CASKPPDRDQIEQYF
clone size: NA; V gene: TRBV7-9; J gene: TRBJ1-2; D gene: NA; CDR3 DNA: TGTGCCAGCAGCCCCCCAGGCAACTATGGCTACACCTTC; CDR3 protein: CASSPPGNYGYTF
clone size: NA; V gene: TRBV5-8; J gene: TRBJ1-1; D gene: NA; CDR3 DNA: TGTGCCAGCAGCTGGCCCGAGAACACTGAAGCTTTCTTT; CDR3 protein: CASSWPENTEAFF
clone size: few; V gene: TRBV6-5; J gene: TRBJ2-2; D gene: TRBD1; CDR3 DNA: TGTGCCAGCAGTTCAGGACAGGGGTACACCGGGGAGCTGTTTTTT; CDR3 protein: CASSSGQGYTGELFF
clone size: NA; V gene: TRBV6-6; J gene: TRBJ2-1; D gene: NA; CDR3 DNA: TGTGCCAGCACCGGAGACAGTTACAATGAGCAGTTCTTC; CDR3 protein: CASTGDSYNEQFF
clone size: NA; V gene: TRBV10-1; J gene: TRBJ2-7; D gene: NA; CDR3 DNA: TGCGCCAGCAGTGCCGTCGTCGGGTACGAGCAGTACTTC; CDR3 protein: CASSAVVGYEQYF
clone size: NA; V gene: TRBV5-1; J gene: TRBJ1-2; D gene: TRBD1; CDR3 DNA: TGCGCCAGCAGCCCCCCGGGACAGGGGGTCTTCGGCTACACCTTC; CDR3 protein: CASSPPGQGVFGYTF
clone size: NA; V gene: TRBV30; J gene: TRBJ2-2; D gene: TRBD1; CDR3 DNA: TGTGCCTGGGGACAGGGGGTCACCGGGGAGCTGTTTTTT; CDR3 protein: CAWGQGVTGELFF
clone size: once; V gene: TRBV28; J gene: TRBJ2-3; D gene: TRBD2; CDR3 DNA: TGTGCCAGCAGTCTAGCGGGGGGCCGAGATACGCAGTATTTT; CDR3 protein: CASSLAGGRDTQYF
clone size: NA; V gene: TRBV12-3/TRBV12-4; J gene: TRBJ2-7; D gene: NA; CDR3 DNA: TGTGCCAGCACGCCGGGACACCTCTACGAGCAGTACTTC; CDR3 protein: CASTPGHLYEQYF
clone size: NA; V gene: TRBV5-8; J gene: TRBJ2-5; D gene: TRBD2; CDR3 DNA: TGTGCCAGCAGCTGGACTAGCGGGGTTCAAGAGACCCAGTACTTC; CDR3 protein: CASSWTSGVQETQYF
clone size: NA; V gene: TRBV6-1; J gene: TRBJ2-7; D gene: NA; CDR3 DNA: TGTGCCAGCAGTGAAGAATTTACTTGGTACTCAAAGGACTCGGGCGAGCAGTACTTC; CDR3 protein: CASSEEFTWYSKDSGEQYF
clone size: few; V gene: TRBV10-3; J gene: TRBJ2-1; D gene: NA; CDR3 DNA: TGTGCCATCAGCCGGGACATACTCTACAATGAGCAGTTCTTC; CDR3 protein: CAISRDILYNEQFF
clone size: NA; V gene: TRBV12-5; J gene: TRBJ1-2; D gene: NA; CDR3 DNA: TGTGCTAGTGGTTCGGACTCTGGCTATGGCTACACCTTC; CDR3 protein: CASGSDSGYGYTF
clone size: NA; V gene: TRBV27; J gene: TRBJ2-7; D gene: TRBD2; CDR3 DNA: TGTGCCAGCAGTTCCCGACTAGCGGGGGGCCCGGGCACCTCCTACGAGCAGTACTTC; CDR3 protein: CASSSRLAGGPGTSYEQYF
clone size: NA; V gene: TRBV9; J gene: TRBJ2-6; D gene: TRBD1; CDR3 DNA: TGTGCCAGCTCCTGGGACAGGGGCTCTGGGGCCAACGTCCTGACTTTC; CDR3 protein: CASSWDRGSGANVLTF
clone size: NA; V gene: TRBV6-2/TRBV6-3; J gene: TRBJ2-5; D gene: TRBD1; CDR3 DNA: TGTGCCAGCAGTCATAGGAACAGGGGCTTCCAAGAGACCCAGTACTTC; CDR3 protein: CASSHRNRGFQETQYF
clone size: few; V gene: TRBV5-4; J gene: TRBJ2-7; D gene: NA; CDR3 DNA: TGTGCCAGCAGCTTGGGAACGGTGAGCTCCTACGAGCAGTACTTC; CDR3 protein: CASSLGTVSSYEQYF
clone size: NA; V gene: TRBV30; J gene: TRBJ1-1; D gene: NA; CDR3 DNA: TGTGCCTGGAGTGTGCAGGGGAACACTGAAGCTTTCTTT; CDR3 protein: CAWSVQGNTEAFF
clone size: NA; V gene: TRBV4-2; J gene: TRBJ1-5; D gene: TRBD1; CDR3 DNA: TGTGCCAGCAGCCAAACCCCCGGGACAGGAGGACAGCCCCAGCATTTT; CDR3 protein: CASSQTPGTGGQPQHF
clone size: NA; V gene: TRBV5-1; J gene: TRBJ2-5; D gene: NA; CDR3 DNA: TGCGCCAGCAATCAAGGTGGGGGGGAGACCCAGTACTTC; CDR3 protein: CASNQGGGETQYF
clone size: NA; V gene: TRBV6-5; J gene: TRBJ1-2; D gene: TRBD1; CDR3 DNA: TGTGCCAGCAGTTCATCCGGGACAGGTACTCCTGGCTACACCTTC; CDR3 protein: CASSSSGTGTPGYTF
clone size: NA; V gene: TRBV28; J gene: TRBJ1-5; D gene: TRBD1; CDR3 DNA: TGTGCCAGCCTCCGGGACAGGGCCCTATGGCCCCAGCATTTT; CDR3 protein: CASLRDRALWPQHF
clone size: NA; V gene: TRBV30; J gene: TRBJ2-1; D gene: NA; CDR3 DNA: TGTGCCTGGAGTGACCTCGACAGGCTCGGCTACAATGAGCAGTTCTTC; CDR3 protein: CAWSDLDRLGYNEQFF
clone size: once; V gene: TRBV7-2; J gene: TRBJ1-5; D gene: NA; CDR3 DNA: TGTGCCAGCAGCTTAGTAGCGGATATGGGCAATCAGCCCCAGCATTTT; CDR3 protein: CASSLVADMGNQPQHF
clone size: NA; V gene: TRBV5-1; J gene: TRBJ1-2; D gene: NA; CDR3 DNA: TGCGCCAGCAGCTTGGATGCAGACCGGCGGGACTATGGCTACACCTTC; CDR3 protein: CASSLDADRRDYGYTF
clone size: NA; V gene: TRBV19; J gene: TRBJ2-1; D gene: NA; CDR3 DNA: TGTGCCAGTAGCCCGACAGGTTTCGATGAGCAGTTCTTC; CDR3 protein: CASSPTGFDEQFF
clone size: NA; V gene: TRBV27; J gene: TRBJ1-2; D gene: TRBD1; CDR3 DNA: TGTGCCAGCAGTTTGACAGGGTACGGCTATGGCTACACCTTC; CDR3 protein: CASSLTGYGYGYTF
clone size: few; V gene: TRBV27; J gene: TRBJ1-2; D gene: TRBD1; CDR3 DNA: TGTGCCAGCAGTATTACAGGGGGCGCGGTTGGCTACACCTTC; CDR3 protein: CASSITGGAVGYTF
clone size: NA; V gene: TRBV27; J gene: TRBJ1-1; D gene: TRBD1; CDR3 DNA: TGTGCCAGCAGTCCCAGAACAGGGGTGAACGCTGAAGCTTTCTTT; CDR3 protein: CASSPRTGVNAEAFF
clone size: NA; V gene: TRBV11-1; J gene: TRBJ2-5; D gene: TRBD2; CDR3 DNA: TGTGCCAGCACTGCGGCGGGGGGAGAGACCCAGTACTTC; CDR3 protein: CASTAAGGETQYF
clone size: NA; V gene: TRBV3-1/TRBV3-2; J gene: TRBJ1-3; D gene: TRBD1; CDR3 DNA: TGTGCCAGCAGCCAGAGGACAGGTGGAAACACCATATATTTT; CDR3 protein: CASSQRTGGNTIYF
clone size: NA; V gene: TRBV5-4; J gene: TRBJ2-2; D gene: NA; CDR3 DNA: TGTGCCAGCAGCCTTGACACCGCGAACACCGGGGAGCTGTTTTTT; CDR3 protein: CASSLDTANTGELFF
clone size: NA; V gene: TRBV2; J gene: TRBJ1-2; D gene: TRBD1; CDR3 DNA: TGTGCCAGCAGGGACAGGGGTAACTATGGCTACACCTTC; CDR3 protein: CASRDRGNYGYTF
clone size: NA; V gene: TRBV4-2; J gene: TRBJ2-6; D gene: NA; CDR3 DNA: TGTGCCAGCAGCCCTCGACAGGAGGCCGTGCCTGGGGCCAACGTCCTGACTTTC; CDR3 protein: CASSPRQEAVPGANVLTF
clone size: NA; V gene: TRBV2; J gene: TRBJ2-1; D gene: TRBD2; CDR3 DNA: TGTGCCAGCAGTGAGATAACTAGCGGGACCTACAATGAGCAGTTCTTC; CDR3 protein: CASSEITSGTYNEQFF
clone size: NA; V gene: TRBV9; J gene: TRBJ2-7; D gene: TRBD1; CDR3 DNA: TGTGCCAGCCAGACCGGGACAGGGCCCTACGAGCAGTACTTC; CDR3 protein: CASQTGTGPYEQYF
clone size: NA; V gene: TRBV19; J gene: TRBJ1-5; D gene: NA; CDR3 DNA: TGTGCCAGTAGTATGGGGGGAAACCAGCCCCAGCATTTT; CDR3 protein: CASSMGGNQPQHF
clone size: NA; V gene: TRBV23-1; J gene: TRBJ1-4; D gene: TRBD1; CDR3 DNA: TGCGCCAGCAGTCAAAGCCCACCGGGACAGGGTTATGAAAAACTGTTTTTT; CDR3 protein: CASSQSPPGQGYEKLFF
clone size: NA; V gene: TRBV2; J gene: TRBJ2-3; D gene: NA; CDR3 DNA: TGTGCCAGCAGTTCGACTAGTTCGGGCGATACGCAGTATTTT; CDR3 protein: CASSSTSSGDTQYF
clone size: NA; V gene: TRBV7-8; J gene: TRBJ2-5; D gene: TRBD2; CDR3 DNA: TGTGCCAGCAGCTTGGCCGGCGGGGGGTACCAAGAGACCCAGTACTTC; CDR3 protein: CASSLAGGGYQETQYF
clone size: NA; V gene: TRBV2; J gene: TRBJ2-3; D gene: NA; CDR3 DNA: TGTGCCAGCAGTTCCGAGGGGACTCTACATGGCACAGATACGCAGTATTTT; CDR3 protein: CASSSEGTLHGTDTQYF
clone size: NA; V gene: TRBV2; J gene: TRBJ2-7; D gene: NA; CDR3 DNA: TGTGCCAGCAGTGAAGGGGGAGGGGGCTACGAGCAGTACTTC; CDR3 protein: CASSEGGGGYEQYF
clone size: many; V gene: TRBV5-1; J gene: TRBJ1-6; D gene: NA; CDR3 DNA: TGCGCCAGCAGCTTGGGGCAGGGTAATAATTCACCCCTCCACTTT; CDR3 protein: CASSLGQGNNSPLHF
clone size: NA; V gene: TRBV24-1; J gene: TRBJ1-5; D gene: NA; CDR3 DNA: TGTGCCACCAGTGTCCTGACAGGACCGGGGAAGCCCCAGCATTTT; CDR3 protein: CATSVLTGPGKPQHF
clone size: few; V gene: TRBV7-9; J gene: TRBJ2-5; D gene: TRBD2; CDR3 DNA: TGTGCCAGCAGGCATGGGGTAGCGGGGGTGAAACAAGAGACCCAGTACTTC; CDR3 protein: CASRHGVAGVKQETQYF
clone size: NA; V gene: TRBV7-9; J gene: TRBJ1-3; D gene: NA; CDR3 DNA: TGTGCCAGCAGTCCCCCGGGACATTCTGAAAACACCATATATTTT; CDR3 protein: CASSPPGHSENTIYF
clone size: NA; V gene: TRBV7-3; J gene: TRBJ2-7; D gene: TRBD1; CDR3 DNA: TGTGCCAGCAGCTTAACGGGACAGGGTAGGGAGCAGTACTTC; CDR3 protein: CASSLTGQGREQYF
clone size: NA; V gene: TRBV7-9; J gene: TRBJ1-2; D gene: NA; CDR3 DNA: TGTGCCAGCAGCCCAAATAACTATGGCTACACCTTC; CDR3 protein: CASSPNNYGYTF
clone size: NA; V gene: TRBV5-4; J gene: TRBJ2-7; D gene: TRBD2; CDR3 DNA: TGTGCCAGCAGCTCGAGCGGGGCAGCCTACGAGCAGTACTTC; CDR3 protein: CASSSSGAAYEQYF
clone size: NA; V gene: TRBV19; J gene: TRBJ2-4; D gene: TRBD1; CDR3 DNA: TGTGCCAGTAGTATAGATGGACAGGAGGTGGTCATTCAGTACTTC; CDR3 protein: CASSIDGQEVVIQYF
clone size: NA; V gene: TRBV24-1; J gene: TRBJ1-2; D gene: NA; CDR3 DNA: TGTGCCACCATCGCTGAGTCAGGGTGGGTAGGAGGCTACACCTTC; CDR3 protein: CATIAESGWVGGYTF
clone size: NA; V gene: TRBV18; J gene: TRBJ2-1; D gene: NA; CDR3 DNA: TGTGCCAGCTCACCCTCGTTCTGGCTACAGGGCTTGGGTGGGCAGTTCTTC; CDR3 protein: CASSPSFWLQGLGGQFF